The 8 T cell receptor beta chains presented below share a single source sample, sequenced in a study of blood T cell repertoires in COVID-19. Data came from immunoSEQ multiplex PCR; TCRdb stores just in-frame clones and leaves some out. The sample lists some 110,000 clones, 80% to 85% occurring once. Sequencing was performed on peripheral blood. These receptors were obtained from a man aged 80 or over with acute or convalescent COVID-19.

This sequence joins TRBV19 and TRBJ2-5, with D possibly TRBD2 on 7 matching bases. The CDR3 contains 14 residues. V was cut by 3 bases and J by 3 bases, with 11 bases left in between. Germline V CDR1 and CDR2: LNHDA, SQIVND (reference sequence). CDR3 residues: CASSMAGAEETQYF. CDR3 bases: TGTGCCAGTAGTATGGCGGGGGCGGAAGAGACCCAGTACTTC.

In DNA, the CDR3 is TGTGCCAGCGCAGGGACAGGGGTGCAGCCCCAGCATTTT. Residues: CASAGTGVQPQHF. The chain links TRBV19 to TRBJ1-5, with 10 bases lining up with TRBD1. The V segment lost 9 bases and the J segment 7 bases; nucleotides outside the gene matches: 6. Germline values: CDR1 LNHDA, CDR2 SQIVND (reference sequence). The CDR3 spans 13 residues.

Only one count was recorded for this clone. J is TRBJ1-2 and V is TRBV6-5, with TRBD1 matching over 8 bases. The V gene's germline CDR1 is MNHEY and CDR2 SVGAGI. CDR3 length equals 16 residues. With 0 bases clipped from V and 2 bases from J, the junction kept 5 bases outside the gene matches. DNA for the CDR3: TGTGCCAGCAGTTACTCCCGACAGGGGCCCAACTATGGCTACACCTTC. It is translated as CASSYSRQGPNYGYTF.

The chain carries TRBV7-2 and TRBJ1-2, with 9 bases aligning to TRBD1. Germline values: CDR1 SGHTA, CDR2 FQGNSA. The trim removed 5 bases at V and 5 bases at J, leaving 3 bases unmatched. This CDR3 is 13 amino acids long. The CDR3 DNA follows: TGTGCCAGCAGCCTGGACAGGGGTTATGGCTACACCTTC. Translating gives CASSLDRGYGYTF.

The rearrangement joins TRBV12-3 or TRBV12-4 to TRBJ2-5, with 7 bases fitting TRBD1. V gave up 3 bases and J gave up 2 bases; unmatched junction bases: 0. The CDR3 totals 13 residues. The CDR3, as DNA: TGTGCCAGCAGTTTCAGGGGGCAAGAGACCCAGTACTTC. Translated, it gives CASSFRGQETQYF.

The gene calls are TRBV7-3 and TRBJ2-3; TRBD1 is a possible D gene (6 bases). The CDR3 totals 14 residues. CDR1 SGHTA and CDR2 FQGTGA come from the germline V gene. V lost 3 bases, J lost 3 bases, and 10 bases lay in between. CDR3 DNA sequence: TGTGCCAGCAGCTTGGCTACAGGGACAGATACGCAGTATTTT. Its protein product is CASSLATGTDTQYF.

This chain links TRBV5-1 with TRBJ2-3; 7 bases are shared with TRBD1. CDR3 length: 16 residues. Per germline, CDR1 SGHRS and CDR2 YFSETQ. Unmatched junction bases numbered 10, after V lost 0 bases and J lost 6 bases. The CDR3 coding sequence is TGCGCCAGCAGCTTGGATCGGACAGGCGCTTCTGATACGCAGTATTTT. Protein: CASSLDRTGASDTQYF.

The CDR3 is CAWTGQGAGEQYF. CDR3 DNA: TGTGCCTGGACCGGACAGGGGGCAGGGGAGCAGTACTTC. V usage is TRBV30 and J usage is TRBJ2-7; 11 bases map to TRBD1. The trim removed 4 bases at V and 7 bases at J, leaving 6 bases unmatched. The CDR3 spans 13 residues. Looked up from germline, CDR1 is GTSNPN and CDR2 is SVGIG (reference sequence).